These T cell receptor beta chains were read from a single sample in a study of blood T cell repertoires in COVID-19. Sequencing used immunoSEQ multiplex PCR; TCRdb keeps in-frame clones, though not all of them. The data hold a few hundred thousand clones, with roughly 86% observed a single time. Sequencing input: PBMCs or T cells enriched from blood (not recorded which). Every receptor here comes from a woman between 25 and 40 years old who had recovered from COVID-19. CDR3s include the opening cysteine and the closing phenylalanine or tryptophan. A D gene is named only where the DNA matches it firmly. A clone size is listed for some rows: how often the clone was seen (once, few, many), or a class if it is expanded.

J | V | size | D | CDR3 | DNA
TRBJ2-3 | TRBV5-1 | . | TRBD2 | CASSLTPTSGGGLDTQYF | TGCGCCAGCAGCTTAACACCGACTAGCGGGGGGGGACTTGATACGCAGTATTTT
TRBJ2-5 | TRBV29-1 | . | . | CSIAIGGSETQYF | TGCAGTATTGCAATTGGAGGGTCAGAGACCCAGTACTTC
TRBJ2-1 | TRBV6-6 | once | TRBD2 | CASSSGLAGDEQFF | TGTGCCAGCAGTTCCGGACTAGCGGGGGATGAGCAGTTCTTC
TRBJ2-7 | TRBV14 | . | . | CASSQDVTYEQYF | TGTGCCAGCAGCCAAGATGTTACCTACGAGCAGTACTTC
TRBJ2-1 | TRBV7-2 | . | TRBD2 | CASSLGLARNEQFF | TGTGCCAGCAGCTTAGGACTAGCCCGCAATGAGCAGTTCTTC
TRBJ1-1 | TRBV29-1 | . | . | CSVERGGAGAEAFF | TGCAGCGTTGAACGGGGCGGGGCCGGGGCTGAAGCTTTCTTT
TRBJ1-2 | TRBV4-3 | . | . | CASSPDRGGYTF | TGCGCCAGCAGCCCCGACCGGGGTGGCTACACCTTC
TRBJ2-7 | TRBV19 | . | TRBD1 | CASSTNRDRSYEQYF | TGTGCCAGTAGTACGAACCGGGACAGATCCTACGAGCAGTACTTC
TRBJ2-5 | TRBV5-1 | . | TRBD2 | CASSLGASGRFSETQYF | TGCGCCAGCAGCCTCGGGGCTAGCGGGAGGTTCTCGGAGACCCAGTACTTC
TRBJ1-2 | TRBV2 | . | . | CASRATGTVYGYTF | TGTGCCAGCAGAGCAACCGGGACTGTCTATGGCTACACCTTC
TRBJ1-2 | TRBV29-1 | . | . | CSVVRDGSGYTF | TGCAGCGTTGTACGGGATGGGTCCGGCTACACCTTC
TRBJ2-5 | TRBV28 | . | TRBD2 | CASGLAGVETQYF | TGTGCCAGCGGACTAGCGGGAGTTGAGACCCAGTACTTC
TRBJ1-1 | TRBV30 | . | . | CAWRQVGTEAFF | TGTGCCTGGAGACAGGTAGGGACTGAAGCTTTCTTT
TRBJ1-1 | TRBV3-1/TRBV3-2 | . | . | CASSQDVRMAFF | TGTGCCAGCAGCCAAGATGTGAGGATGGCTTTCTTT
TRBJ2-7 | TRBV5-1 | . | TRBD2 | CASSLDIRTSGSSVFSSYEQYF | TGCGCCAGCAGCTTGGATATTCGTACTAGCGGGAGTTCGGTGTTTAGCTCCTACGAGCAGTACTTC
TRBJ2-5 | TRBV24-1 | . | TRBD2 | CATSDDSSGSYQETQYF | TGTGCCACCAGTGACGATTCTAGCGGGAGTTACCAAGAGACCCAGTACTTC
TRBJ1-5 | TRBV7-8 | . | . | CASSLGLDRNQPQHF | TGTGCCAGCAGCTTAGGCTTAGACAGGAATCAGCCCCAGCATTTT
TRBJ2-3 | TRBV15 | . | . | CATSREQVALTDTQYF | TGTGCCACCAGCAGAGAGCAAGTGGCTCTCACAGATACGCAGTATTTT
TRBJ1-2 | TRBV7-9 | . | . | CASSLPAGEGYTF | TGTGCCAGCAGCTTACCGGCAGGGGAGGGCTACACCTTC
TRBJ1-1 | TRBV19 | once | TRBD1 | CASSLQGAGTEAFF | TGTGCCAGTAGTTTACAGGGGGCTGGGACTGAAGCTTTCTTT
TRBJ2-3 | TRBV15 | . | . | CATSRRESVADTQYF | TGTGCCACCAGCCGCAGGGAAAGCGTGGCAGATACGCAGTATTTT
TRBJ1-2 | TRBV11-2 | few | . | CASTSRSGRDGYTF | TGTGCCAGCACCTCCCGGAGTGGCAGGGATGGCTACACCTTC
TRBJ1-5 | TRBV15 | . | . | CATSQQGNSNQPQHF | TGTGCCACCAGTCAGCAGGGAAATAGCAATCAGCCCCAGCATTTT
TRBJ1-1 | TRBV9 | . | . | CASSDRAGTEAFF | TGTGCCAGCAGCGACAGGGCTGGGACTGAAGCTTTCTTT
TRBJ1-1 | TRBV3-1/TRBV3-2 | once | TRBD1 | CASSQQGTGTEAFF | TGTGCCAGCAGTCAACAGGGGACGGGCACTGAAGCTTTCTTT
TRBJ1-1 | TRBV7-2 | . | . | CASSLALASRYTEAFF | TGTGCCAGCAGCTTAGCGCTAGCCAGTCGTTACACTGAAGCTTTCTTT
TRBJ1-2 | TRBV24-1 | . | TRBD1 | CATSDGDFQGGYGYTF | TGTGCCACCAGTGATGGCGACTTTCAGGGGGGATATGGCTACACCTTC
TRBJ1-5 | TRBV7-8 | . | . | CASSLEIMGQLFGDQPQHF | TGTGCCAGCAGCTTAGAGATAATGGGTCAACTCTTCGGGGATCAGCCCCAGCATTTT
TRBJ2-7 | TRBV19 | . | TRBD2 | CASSIRRTSGYEQYF | TGTGCCAGTAGTATTCGGCGGACTAGCGGCTACGAGCAGTACTTC
TRBJ2-7 | TRBV18 | . | TRBD2 | CASSPLTSGGYEQYF | TGTGCCAGCTCACCACTGACAAGCGGGGGCTACGAGCAGTACTTC
TRBJ1-2 | TRBV27 | once | . | CASSLYSTGGYTF | TGTGCCAGCAGTTTATACTCGACAGGTGGCTACACCTTC
TRBJ1-1 | TRBV6-5 | . | . | CASSYGGITEAFF | TGTGCCAGCAGTTACGGAGGAATCACTGAAGCTTTCTTT
TRBJ1-2 | TRBV7-9 | . | . | CASSLVAGRGDYGYTF | TGTGCCAGCAGCTTAGTAGCCGGGAGGGGCGACTATGGCTACACCTTC
TRBJ1-1 | TRBV12-3/TRBV12-4 | . | . | CASSSYTEAFF | TGTGCCAGCAGTTCTTACACAGAAGCTTTCTTT
TRBJ2-7 | TRBV19 | . | TRBD1 | CASSTGQGAGEQYF | TGTGCCAGTAGTACTGGACAGGGGGCAGGCGAGCAGTACTTC
TRBJ2-7 | TRBV19 | . | . | CASRDIASYEQYF | TGTGCCAGCCGGGACATAGCTTCCTACGAGCAGTACTTC
TRBJ2-5 | TRBV5-1 | . | . | CASSLRQFQETQYF | TGCGCCAGCAGCTTACGACAGTTCCAAGAGACCCAGTACTTC
TRBJ1-2 | TRBV28 | . | TRBD1 | CAITTGGIWGYTF | TGTGCCATTACGACAGGGGGCATCTGGGGCTACACCTTC
TRBJ2-1 | TRBV27 | . | TRBD2 | CASSYPSGRASSYNEQFF | TGTGCCAGCAGTTACCCTAGCGGGAGGGCCTCCTCCTACAATGAGCAGTTCTTC
TRBJ2-1 | TRBV11-3 | . | . | CASSFTGAEDNEQFF | TGTGCCAGCAGCTTTACAGGAGCCGAGGACAATGAGCAGTTCTTC
TRBJ2-3 | TRBV30 | . | . | CACNGGAVTDTQYF | TGTGCCTGTAATGGGGGCGCGGTAACAGATACGCAGTATTTT
TRBJ2-2 | TRBV25-1 | . | TRBD1 | CASSEYFQGAAGELFF | TGTGCCAGCAGTGAATATTTTCAGGGGGCAGCCGGGGAGCTGTTTTTT
TRBJ1-2 | TRBV5-6 | . | TRBD1 | CASSFGTGRGYTF | TGTGCCAGCAGCTTTGGGACAGGGCGGGGCTACACCTTC
TRBJ1-1 | TRBV9 | . | . | CASSVSETDKTEAFF | TGTGCCAGCAGCGTAAGTGAGACAGACAAAACTGAAGCTTTCTTT
TRBJ1-1 | TRBV19 | . | . | CASSSYTEAFF | TGTGCCAGTAGTTCCTACACTGAAGCTTTCTTT
TRBJ2-1 | TRBV19 | . | . | CASSTLTGSYNEQFF | TGTGCCAGTAGTACCCTGACGGGTTCCTACAATGAGCAGTTCTTC
TRBJ1-3 | TRBV6-5 | . | TRBD1 | CASSLDRGSGNTIYF | TGTGCCAGCAGTCTGGACAGGGGGTCCGGAAACACCATATATTTT
TRBJ1-4 | TRBV7-9 | . | TRBD1 | CASSPSGTGQKKLFF | TGTGCCAGCAGCCCATCCGGGACAGGGCAAAAAAAACTGTTTTTT
TRBJ1-5 | TRBV12-5 | . | . | CASGLTGLGRRQPQHF | TGTGCTAGTGGTTTGACTGGTTTGGGGCGGAGACAGCCCCAGCATTTT
TRBJ1-6 | TRBV5-1 | . | TRBD1 | CASSWTSGGAGYNSPLHF | TGCGCCAGCAGCTGGACCTCAGGGGGCGCTGGGTATAATTCACCCCTCCACTTT
TRBJ2-5 | TRBV10-2 | . | TRBD1 | CASSTGQGSGETQYF | TGCGCCAGCAGTACCGGACAGGGTTCGGGCGAGACCCAGTACTTC
TRBJ1-5 | TRBV19 | . | . | CASKYSQGGSNQPQHF | TGTGCCAGTAAGTATTCTCAGGGAGGAAGCAATCAGCCCCAGCATTTT
TRBJ1-2 | TRBV6-2/TRBV6-3 | . | . | CASSDQEYGYTF | TGTGCCAGCAGTGACCAGGAATATGGCTACACCTTC
TRBJ2-6 | TRBV7-9 | . | . | CASSLGDRSWGGANVLTF | TGTGCCAGCAGCTTAGGAGACAGGTCCTGGGGAGGGGCCAACGTCCTGACTTTC
TRBJ2-3 | TRBV2 | . | TRBD1 | CASSVQGTDTQYF | TGTGCCAGCAGCGTACAGGGGACAGATACGCAGTATTTT